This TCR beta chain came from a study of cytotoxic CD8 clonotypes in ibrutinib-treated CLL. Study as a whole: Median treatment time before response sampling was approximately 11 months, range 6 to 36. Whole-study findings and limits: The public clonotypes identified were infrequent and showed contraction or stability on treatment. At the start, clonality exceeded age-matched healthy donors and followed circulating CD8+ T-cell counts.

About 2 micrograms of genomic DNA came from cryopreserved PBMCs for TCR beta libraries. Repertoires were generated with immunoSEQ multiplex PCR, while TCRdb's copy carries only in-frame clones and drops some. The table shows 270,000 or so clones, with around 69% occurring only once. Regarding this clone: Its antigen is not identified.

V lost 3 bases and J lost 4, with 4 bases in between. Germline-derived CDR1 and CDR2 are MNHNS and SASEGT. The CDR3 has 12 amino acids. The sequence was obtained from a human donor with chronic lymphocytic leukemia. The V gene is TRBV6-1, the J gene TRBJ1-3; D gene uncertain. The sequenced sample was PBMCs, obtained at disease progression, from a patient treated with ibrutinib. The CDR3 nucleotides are TGTGCCAGCAGTGACCCCGGAAACACCATATATTTT. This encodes CASSDPGNTIYF.